This TCR beta chain was sequenced for a study of blood T cells in healthy people across ages. Notes on the study in general: Both naive CD4+ cell counts and diversity were greater in long-lived donors than in aged donors.

The CDR3 is 16 residues long. V shed 5 bases and J 7 bases; nucleotides not matched to a gene: 13. Germline V lookup: CDR1 SGHTA, CDR2 FQGNSA. This clonotype was picked up a small number of times. The antigen remains undetermined. Using a J-beta primer mix together with a sample-barcoded 5' primer, a second PCR was run for roughly 6 to 11 cycles. At least 2.5 million CDR3-containing paired-end reads were obtained per sample. TCRdb passed the 5' RACE reads through MiXCR, listing each CDR3 protein once. The sample holds about 800,000 distinct CDR3 sequences, approximately 25% seen once. The data were also submitted as part of a second study, on T cells of mothers and their children. That work states: For unrelated pairs as for related ones, thymic selection shapes TCR recombination output similarly.

The receptor was derived from a boy aged 5-17 years in good health. The chain uses TRBV7-2 and TRBJ2-1; the match to TRBD2 covers 8 bases. Material: blood. CDR3 coding DNA: TGTGCCAGCAGCCCGGGGGGGTCAGGGGTAAGGAATGAGCAGTTCTTC. This translates into CASSPGGSGVRNEQFF.